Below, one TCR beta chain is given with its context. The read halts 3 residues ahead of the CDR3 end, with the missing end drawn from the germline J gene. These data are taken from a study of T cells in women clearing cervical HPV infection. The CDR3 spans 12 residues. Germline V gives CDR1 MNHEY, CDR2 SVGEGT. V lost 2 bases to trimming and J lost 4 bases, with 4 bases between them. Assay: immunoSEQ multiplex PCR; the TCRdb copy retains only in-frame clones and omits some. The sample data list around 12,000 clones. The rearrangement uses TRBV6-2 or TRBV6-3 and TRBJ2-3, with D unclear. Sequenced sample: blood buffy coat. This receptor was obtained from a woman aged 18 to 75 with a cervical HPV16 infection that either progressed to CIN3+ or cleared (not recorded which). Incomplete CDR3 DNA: TGTGCCAGCAGTTACCCTGCAGATACG. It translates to CASSYPADT. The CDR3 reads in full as CASSYPADTQYF.